Only a few counts were recorded for the clone carrying this TCR beta chain. What it recognizes is unknown. One entry per CDR3 protein, called by TCRdb with MiXCR from the RT-PCR reads. This repertoire shows about 520,000 distinct CDR3 sequences, about 7.2% found once; its top ten account for under 15%. This entry comes from a study of response to subunit inactivated influenza vaccine. The CDR3 covers 13 residues. The germline V gene has CDR1 SNHLY and CDR2 FYNNEI. The V segment lost 7 bases and the J segment 9 bases; nucleotides outside the gene matches: 8. Study-level findings and limits: With each seasonal influenza vaccination, the authors suggested, few new T cells are recruited.

The chain recombines TRBV2 with TRBJ2-1; 8 bases map to TRBD2. The sequences come from PBMCs from blood, collected roughly 24 months after vaccination. This TCR was sampled from a man between 50 and 75 years old who received an inactivated influenza vaccine. The CDR3, as DNA: TGTGCCAGCACAGAACTAGCGGAGTTTGAGCAGTTCTTC. It yields the protein CASTELAEFEQFF.